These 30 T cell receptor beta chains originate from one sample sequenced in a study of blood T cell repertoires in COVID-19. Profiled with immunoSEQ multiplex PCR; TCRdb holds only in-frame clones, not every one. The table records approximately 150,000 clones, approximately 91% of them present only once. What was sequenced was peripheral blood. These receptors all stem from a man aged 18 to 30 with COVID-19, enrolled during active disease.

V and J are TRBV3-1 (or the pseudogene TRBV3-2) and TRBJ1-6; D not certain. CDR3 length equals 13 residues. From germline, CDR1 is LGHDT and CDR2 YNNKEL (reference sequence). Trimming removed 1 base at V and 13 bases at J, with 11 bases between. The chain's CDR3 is CASSQGSGWPLHF. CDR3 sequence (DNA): TGTGCCAGCAGCCAAGGTTCGGGGTGGCCCCTCCACTTT.

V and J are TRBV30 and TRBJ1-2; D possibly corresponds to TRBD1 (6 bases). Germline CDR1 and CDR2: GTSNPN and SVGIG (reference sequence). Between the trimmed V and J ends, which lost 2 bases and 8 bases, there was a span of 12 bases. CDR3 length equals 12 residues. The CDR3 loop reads CAWSWGRGGYTF. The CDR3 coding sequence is TGTGCCTGGAGTTGGGGCAGGGGCGGCTACACCTTC.

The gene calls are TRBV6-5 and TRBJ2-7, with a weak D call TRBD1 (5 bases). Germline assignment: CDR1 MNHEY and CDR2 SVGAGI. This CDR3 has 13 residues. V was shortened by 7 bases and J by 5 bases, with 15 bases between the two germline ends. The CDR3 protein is CASTRQYGDEQYF. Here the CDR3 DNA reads TGTGCCAGCACGAGACAGTATGGGGACGAGCAGTACTTC.

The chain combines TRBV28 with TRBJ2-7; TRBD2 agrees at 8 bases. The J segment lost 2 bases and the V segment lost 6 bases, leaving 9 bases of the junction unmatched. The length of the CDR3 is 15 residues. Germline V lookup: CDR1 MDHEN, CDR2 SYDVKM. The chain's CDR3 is CASSPGREGTYEQYF. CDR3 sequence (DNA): TGTGCCAGCAGCCCCGGGAGGGAGGGAACCTACGAGCAGTACTTC.

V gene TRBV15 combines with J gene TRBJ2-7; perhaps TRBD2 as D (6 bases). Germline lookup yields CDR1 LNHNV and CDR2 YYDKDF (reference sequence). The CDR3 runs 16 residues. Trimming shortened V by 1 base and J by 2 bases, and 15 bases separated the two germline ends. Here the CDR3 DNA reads TGTGCCACCAGCAGAGTTCTGGGCGGGAACCCCTACGAGCAGTACTTC. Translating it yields CATSRVLGGNPYEQYF.

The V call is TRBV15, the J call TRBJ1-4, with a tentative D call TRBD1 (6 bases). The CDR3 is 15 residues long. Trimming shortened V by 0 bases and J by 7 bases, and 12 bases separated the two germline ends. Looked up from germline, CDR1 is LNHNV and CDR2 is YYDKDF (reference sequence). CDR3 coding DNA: TGTGCCACCAGCAGAGACGGGGGGGCGCGTGAAAAACTGTTTTTT. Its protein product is CATSRDGGAREKLFF.

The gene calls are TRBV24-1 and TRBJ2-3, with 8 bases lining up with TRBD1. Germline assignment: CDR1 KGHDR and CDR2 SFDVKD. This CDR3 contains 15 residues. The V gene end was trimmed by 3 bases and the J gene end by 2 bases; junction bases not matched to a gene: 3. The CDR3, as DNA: TGTGCCACCAGTGATCCGGACAGGGACACAGATACGCAGTATTTT. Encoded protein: CATSDPDRDTDTQYF.

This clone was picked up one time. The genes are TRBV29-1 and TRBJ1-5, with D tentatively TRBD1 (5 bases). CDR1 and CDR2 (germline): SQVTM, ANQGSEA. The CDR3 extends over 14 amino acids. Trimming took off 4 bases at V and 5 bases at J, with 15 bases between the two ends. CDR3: CSVAFGAGDQPQHF. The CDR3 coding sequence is TGCAGCGTTGCGTTTGGGGCAGGAGATCAGCCCCAGCATTTT.

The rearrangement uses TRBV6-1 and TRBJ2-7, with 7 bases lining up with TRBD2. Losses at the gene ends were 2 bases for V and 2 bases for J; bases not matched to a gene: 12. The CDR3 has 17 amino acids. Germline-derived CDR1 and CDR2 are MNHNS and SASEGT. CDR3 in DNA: TGTGCCAGCAGTGAAAACGGTTTTGCGGGAGCGACCTACGAGCAGTACTTC. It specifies CASSENGFAGATYEQYF.

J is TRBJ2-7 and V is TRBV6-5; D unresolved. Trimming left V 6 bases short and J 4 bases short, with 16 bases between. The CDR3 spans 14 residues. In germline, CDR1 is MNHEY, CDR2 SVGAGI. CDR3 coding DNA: TGTGCCAGCAGCCGCACCCCCACGGGTTACGAGCAGTACTTC. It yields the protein CASSRTPTGYEQYF.

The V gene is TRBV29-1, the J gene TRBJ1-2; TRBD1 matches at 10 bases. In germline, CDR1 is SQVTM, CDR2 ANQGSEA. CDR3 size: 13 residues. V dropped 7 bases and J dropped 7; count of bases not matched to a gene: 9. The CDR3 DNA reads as TGCAGCGGGTGGACAGGGGGGAAGGGTGGCTACACCTTC. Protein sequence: CSGWTGGKGGYTF. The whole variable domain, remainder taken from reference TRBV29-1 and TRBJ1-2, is SAVISQKPSRDICQRGTSLTIQCQVDSQVTMMFWYRQQPGQSLTLIATANQGSEATYESGFVIDKFPISRPNLTFSTLTVSNMSPEDSSIYLCSGWTGGKGGYTFGSGTRLTVV.

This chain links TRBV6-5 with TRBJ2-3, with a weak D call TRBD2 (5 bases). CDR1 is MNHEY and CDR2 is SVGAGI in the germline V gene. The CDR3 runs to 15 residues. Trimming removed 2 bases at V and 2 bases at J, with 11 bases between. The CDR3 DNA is TGTGCCAGCAGTTACAGCGGCAGTTACACAGATACGCAGTATTTT. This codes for CASSYSGSYTDTQYF.

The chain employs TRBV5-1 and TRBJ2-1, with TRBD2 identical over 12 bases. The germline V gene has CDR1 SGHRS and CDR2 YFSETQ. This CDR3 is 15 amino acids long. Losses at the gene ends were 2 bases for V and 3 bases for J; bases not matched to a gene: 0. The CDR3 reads CASSLLAGGYNEQFF. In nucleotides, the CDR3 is TGCGCCAGCAGCTTACTAGCGGGGGGCTACAATGAGCAGTTCTTC.

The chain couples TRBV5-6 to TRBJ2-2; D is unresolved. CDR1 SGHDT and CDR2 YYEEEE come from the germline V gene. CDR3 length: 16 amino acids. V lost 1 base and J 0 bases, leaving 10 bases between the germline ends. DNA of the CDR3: TGTGCCAGCAGCTTGTTCAGAGCGACGAACACCGGGGAGCTGTTTTTT. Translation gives CASSLFRATNTGELFF.

Here the CDR3 DNA reads TGTGCCAGCAGCTTGGGGGCCCGCAGCAATCAGCCCCAGCATTTT. It codes for CASSLGARSNQPQHF. This chain links TRBV5-6 with TRBJ1-5, with no clear D. Germline CDR1 SGHDT, CDR2 YYEEEE. The germline V and J ends were trimmed by 0 bases and 1 base, with 8 bases remaining between them. The CDR3 extends over 15 amino acids.

For the CDR3, the DNA is TGTGCCAGCAGTCCTAGCGGGGGGGACTCCTCCTACGAGCAGTACTTC. This gives the protein CASSPSGGDSSYEQYF. The V call is TRBV27, the J call TRBJ2-7, with 12 nucleotides matching TRBD2. The CDR3 totals 16 residues. V was pared by 5 bases and J by 0 bases, with 5 bases of the junction left unmatched. The germline V gene has CDR1 MNHEY and CDR2 SMNVEV (reference sequence).

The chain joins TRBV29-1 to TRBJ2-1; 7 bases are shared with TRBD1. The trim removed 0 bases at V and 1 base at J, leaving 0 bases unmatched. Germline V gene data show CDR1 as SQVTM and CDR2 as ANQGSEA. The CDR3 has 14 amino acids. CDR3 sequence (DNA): TGCAGCGTTGAAGAGGGACAGTCCTACAATGAGCAGTTCTTC. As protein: CSVEEGQSYNEQFF.

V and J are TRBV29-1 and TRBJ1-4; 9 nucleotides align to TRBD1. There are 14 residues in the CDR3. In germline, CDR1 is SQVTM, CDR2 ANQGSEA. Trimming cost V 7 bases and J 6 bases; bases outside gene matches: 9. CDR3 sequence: CSAAVGQGHEKLFF. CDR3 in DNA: TGCAGCGCTGCTGTGGGACAGGGACATGAAAAACTGTTTTTT.

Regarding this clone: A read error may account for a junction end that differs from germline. The CDR3 spells CASTRPGTGFEKLLF. The CDR3 nucleotides read TGTGCCAGCACCCGCCCCGGGACAGGATTTGAAAAACTGCTTTTT. This chain connects TRBV6-5 to TRBJ1-4; TRBD1 matches at 8 bases. CDR1 is MNHEY and CDR2 is SVGAGI in the germline V gene. The CDR3 totals 15 residues.

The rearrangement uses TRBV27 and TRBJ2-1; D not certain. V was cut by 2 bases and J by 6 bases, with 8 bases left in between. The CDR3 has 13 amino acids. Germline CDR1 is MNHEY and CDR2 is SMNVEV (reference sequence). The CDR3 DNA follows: TGTGCCAGCAGTTTAAACTACCCCAATGAGCAGTTCTTC. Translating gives CASSLNYPNEQFF.

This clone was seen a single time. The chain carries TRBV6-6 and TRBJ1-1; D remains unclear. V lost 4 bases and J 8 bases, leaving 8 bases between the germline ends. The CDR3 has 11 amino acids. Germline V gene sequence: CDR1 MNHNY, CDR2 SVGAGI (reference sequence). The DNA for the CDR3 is TGTGCCAGCAGTTTTAGCGGAGAAGCTTTCTTT. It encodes CASSFSGEAFF.

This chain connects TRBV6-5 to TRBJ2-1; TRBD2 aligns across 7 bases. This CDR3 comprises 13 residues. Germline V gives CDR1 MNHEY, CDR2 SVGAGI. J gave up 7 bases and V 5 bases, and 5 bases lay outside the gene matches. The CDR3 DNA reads TGTGCCAGCAGTACAAAAGCGGGGAATGAGCAGTTCTTC. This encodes CASSTKAGNEQFF.

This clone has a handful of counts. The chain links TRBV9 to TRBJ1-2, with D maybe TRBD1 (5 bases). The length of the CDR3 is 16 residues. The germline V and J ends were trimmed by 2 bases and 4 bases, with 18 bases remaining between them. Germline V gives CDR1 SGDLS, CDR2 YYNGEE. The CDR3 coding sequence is TGTGCCAGCAGCGTGAAAGGATCGGGGGAGACCTATGGCTACACCTTC. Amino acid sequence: CASSVKGSGETYGYTF.

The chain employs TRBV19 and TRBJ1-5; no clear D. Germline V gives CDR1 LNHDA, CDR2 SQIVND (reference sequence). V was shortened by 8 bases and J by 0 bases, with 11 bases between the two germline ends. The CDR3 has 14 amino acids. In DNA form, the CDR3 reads TGTGCCAGTTGCTATCGACTTAGCAATCAGCCCCAGCATTTT. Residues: CASCYRLSNQPQHF.

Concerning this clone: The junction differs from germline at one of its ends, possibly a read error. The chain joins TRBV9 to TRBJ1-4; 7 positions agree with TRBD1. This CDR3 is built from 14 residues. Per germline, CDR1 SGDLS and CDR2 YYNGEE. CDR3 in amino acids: CASSAGQDNEKLLF. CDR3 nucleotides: TGTGCCAGCAGCGCCGGACAGGATAATGAAAAACTGCTTTTT.

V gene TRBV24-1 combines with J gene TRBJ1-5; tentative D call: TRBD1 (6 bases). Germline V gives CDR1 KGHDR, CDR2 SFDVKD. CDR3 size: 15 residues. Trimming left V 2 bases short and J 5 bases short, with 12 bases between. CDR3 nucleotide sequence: TGTGCCACCAGTGATTCCCAGACAGGCTATCAGCCCCAGCATTTT. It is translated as CATSDSQTGYQPQHF.

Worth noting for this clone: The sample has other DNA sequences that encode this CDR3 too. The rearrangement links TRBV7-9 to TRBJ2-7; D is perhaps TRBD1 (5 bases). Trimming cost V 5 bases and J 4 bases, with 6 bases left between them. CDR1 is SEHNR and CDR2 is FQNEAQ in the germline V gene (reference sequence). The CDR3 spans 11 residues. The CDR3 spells CASSPGYEQYF. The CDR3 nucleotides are TGTGCCAGCAGCCCAGGGTACGAGCAGTACTTC. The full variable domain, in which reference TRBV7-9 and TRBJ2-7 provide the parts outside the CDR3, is DTGVSQNPRHKITKRGQNVTFRCDPISEHNRLYWYRQTLGQGPEFLTYFQNEAQLEKSRLLSDRFSAERPKGSFSTLEIQRTEQGDSAMYLCASSPGYEQYFGPGTRLTVT.

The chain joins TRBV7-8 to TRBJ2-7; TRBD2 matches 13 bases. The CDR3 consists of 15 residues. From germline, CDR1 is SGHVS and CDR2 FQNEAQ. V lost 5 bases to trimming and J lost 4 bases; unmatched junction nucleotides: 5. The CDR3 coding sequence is TGTGCCAGCAGCCGGACTAGCGGGAGTAAATACGAGCAGTACTTC. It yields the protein CASSRTSGSKYEQYF. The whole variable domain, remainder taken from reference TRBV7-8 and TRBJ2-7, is GAGVSQSPRYKVAKRGQDVALRCDPISGHVSLFWYQQALGQGPEFLTYFQNEAQLDKSGLPSDRFFAERPEGSVSTLKIQRTQQEDSAVYLCASSRTSGSKYEQYFGPGTRLTVT.

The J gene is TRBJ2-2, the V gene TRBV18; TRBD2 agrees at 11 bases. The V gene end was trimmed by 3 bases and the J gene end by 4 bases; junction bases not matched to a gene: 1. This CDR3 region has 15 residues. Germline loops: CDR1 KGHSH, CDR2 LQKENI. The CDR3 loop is CASSPTSGSTGELFF. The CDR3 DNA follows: TGTGCCAGCTCACCTACTAGCGGGAGCACCGGGGAGCTGTTTTTT.

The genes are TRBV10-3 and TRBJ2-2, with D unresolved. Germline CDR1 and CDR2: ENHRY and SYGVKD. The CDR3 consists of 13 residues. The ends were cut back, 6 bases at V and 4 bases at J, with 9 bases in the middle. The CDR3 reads CAIRAPSTGELFF. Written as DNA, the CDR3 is TGTGCCATCAGGGCCCCAAGCACCGGGGAGCTGTTTTTT.